This TCR beta chain is from a study of technical replicates of blood from a handful of donors. TCRdb's table, derived via immunoSEQ multiplex PCR, lists solely in-frame clones and lacks some. The repertoire consists of about 72,000 clones, with roughly 92% occurring once and the leading ten covering approximately 0.39%. Sequencing used T cells isolated from PBMCs. The receptor was isolated from a human donor in good health.

The CDR3 here is CASSLGLAGGAGELFF. The CDR3 region has the DNA TGTGCCAGCAGCTTGGGACTAGCGGGAGGAGCCGGGGAGCTGTTTTTT. The V call is TRBV7-3, the J call TRBJ2-2; 15 bases match TRBD2. Per germline, CDR1 SGHTA and CDR2 FQGTGA. The V and J ends lost 3 bases and 6 bases, in that order; junction bases with no gene match: 2. The length of the CDR3 is 16 residues.